Presented here are 20 T cell receptor beta chains from one specimen sequenced in a study of T-cell reconstitution after alpha-beta-depleted transplantation in children. Unique molecular identifiers were incorporated during preparation of the TCRbeta library. MiXCR was run by TCRdb on the PCR reads, yielding one entry per CDR3 protein. The data show a few hundred thousand distinct CDR3 sequences, with approximately 10% seen just once and 4.5% to 7% held by the top ten. Sequences were derived from PBMCs from the stem cell graft donor, sampled from the stem cell graft. All receptors come from a human donor who donated a stem cell graft to a child with acute myeloid leukemia.

J is TRBJ1-5 and V is TRBV5-1; D not certain. The CDR3 spans 14 residues. Trimming took off 0 bases at V and 0 bases at J, with 4 bases between the two ends. CDR1 and CDR2 from the germline V gene are SGHRS and YFSETQ. This CDR3 reads CASSLDPSNQPQHF. In DNA, the CDR3 is TGCGCCAGCAGCTTGGATCCTAGCAATCAGCCCCAGCATTTT.

The rearrangement links TRBV25-1 to TRBJ1-4; D is unresolved. The CDR3 has 16 residues. Germline loops: CDR1 MGHDK, CDR2 SYGVNS. Between the trimmed V and J ends, which lost 1 base and 0 bases, there was a span of 9 bases. The CDR3: CASSELAPATNEKLFF. The CDR3 region has the DNA TGTGCCAGCAGTGAATTGGCGCCTGCAACTAATGAAAAACTGTTTTTT.

Ten or more counts support this clonotype. The J gene is TRBJ1-3, the V gene TRBV2; the D is unclear. The CDR3 is 16 amino acids. The germline gives CDR1 SNHLY, CDR2 FYNNEI. Trimming took 4 bases from V and 0 from J, leaving 13 bases between them. CDR3 region: CASSGYQKVSGNTIYF. In DNA, the CDR3 is TGTGCCAGCAGTGGGTATCAGAAAGTCTCTGGAAACACCATATATTTT.

The chain employs TRBV4-1 and TRBJ2-7, with 7 bases that match TRBD1. This CDR3 comprises 14 residues. The germline V gene has CDR1 MGHRA and CDR2 YSYEKL. The V gene end was trimmed by 2 bases and the J gene end by 3 bases; junction bases not matched to a gene: 4. This chain's CDR3 is CASSQTTGLYEQYV. The DNA for the CDR3 is TGCGCCAGCAGCCAAACGACAGGGCTCTACGAGCAGTACGTC.

This rearrangement joins TRBV5-1 to TRBJ2-5; 8 bases are shared with TRBD2. CDR3 size: 19 residues. CDR1 is SGHRS, CDR2 YFSETQ, per germline. The ends lost 4 bases at V and 2 bases at J; junction bases unmatched: 19. The CDR3 region has the DNA TGCGCCAGCAGCGCCCCCCTTGGACTAGCCCAACCTCGACAAGAGACCCAGTACTTC. Encoded protein: CASSAPLGLAQPRQETQYF.

The chain combines TRBV7-6 with TRBJ1-4; D ambiguous. The CDR3 totals 14 residues. V lost 1 base, J lost 1 base, and 4 bases lay in between. CDR1 and CDR2 (germline): SGHVS, FNYEAQ. CDR3 sequence (DNA): TGTGCCAGCAGCTTAGATCTAACTAATGAAAAACTGTTTTTT. It encodes CASSLDLTNEKLFF.

The chain joins TRBV10-3 to TRBJ2-5; 7 nucleotides agree with TRBD2. Losses at the gene ends were 3 bases for V and 2 bases for J; bases not matched to a gene: 3. The CDR3 length is 14 residues. Germline lookup yields CDR1 ENHRY and CDR2 SYGVKD. The CDR3 here is CAISDRGLQETQYF. The CDR3 DNA is TGTGCCATCAGTGATCGGGGACTACAAGAGACCCAGTACTTC.

This clonotype was found a few times. V gene TRBV20-1 combines with J gene TRBJ2-2; D ambiguous. With 3 bases removed from V and 3 bases from J, the gap between germline ends came to 11 bases. In germline, CDR1 is DFQATT, CDR2 SNEGSKA (reference sequence). The CDR3 loop spans 14 amino acids. CDR3 in amino acids: CSARFGVYTGELFF. CDR3 bases: TGCAGTGCTAGGTTTGGAGTTTACACCGGGGAGCTGTTTTTT.

This clonotype was counted many times. The chain uses TRBV9 and TRBJ2-1; 8 nucleotides align to TRBD2. Losses at the gene ends were 0 bases for V and 3 bases for J; bases not matched to a gene: 5. CDR1 is SGDLS, CDR2 YYNGEE, per germline. The length of the CDR3 is 16 residues. CDR3 amino acids: CASSVESSGGYNEQFF. In DNA form, the CDR3 reads TGTGCCAGCAGCGTAGAATCAAGCGGGGGCTACAATGAGCAGTTCTTC.

This clonotype was seen more than once but under ten times. The V call is TRBV12-3 or TRBV12-4, the J call TRBJ2-2, with D perhaps being TRBD1 or TRBD2 (6 bases each). V lost 2 bases to trimming and J lost 4 bases, with 14 bases between them. The CDR3 contains 16 residues. In DNA form, the CDR3 reads TGTGCCAGCAGTTTAAACCCGGGGGCGCCCACCGGGGAGCTGTTTTTT. Amino acid sequence: CASSLNPGAPTGELFF.

This chain links TRBV6-5 with TRBJ2-5; tentatively, D is TRBD1 (6 bases). V lost 3 bases to trimming and J lost 5 bases, with 19 bases between them. The CDR3 has 16 residues. The germline CDR1 and CDR2 sequences are MNHEY and SVGAGI. CDR3 sequence (DNA): TGTGCCAGCAGTTATAGGGGACAAGGTCCCATTGAGACCCAGTACTTC. As protein: CASSYRGQGPIETQYF.

This clonotype was seen a handful of times. One end of the junction does not line up with germline, which may come from a read error. The chain joins TRBV7-2 to TRBJ2-4; TRBD2 agrees at 15 bases. The CDR3 consists of 13 residues. Per the germline V gene, CDR1 is SGHTA and CDR2 is FQGNSA. The CDR3 DNA follows: TGTGCCAGCAGTTGGACTAGCGGGAGGGATTACATCTTC. This sequence encodes CASSWTSGRDYIF.

This clonotype was recorded at least ten times. The V and J genes are TRBV9 and TRBJ1-2; 10 positions agree with TRBD1. The CDR3 is 16 amino acids. Trimming removed 0 bases from V and 7 bases from J; junction bases left unmatched: 9. The germline gives CDR1 SGDLS, CDR2 YYNGEE. Here the CDR3 DNA reads TGTGCCAGCAGCGTAGACAGACAGGGGGCGAGGTTTGGCTACACCTTC. This codes for CASSVDRQGARFGYTF.

The chain links TRBV11-2 to TRBJ2-1, with D possibly being TRBD1 (5 bases). The germline CDR1 and CDR2 sequences are SGHAT and FQNNGV. There are 15 residues in the CDR3. V lost 2 bases and J lost 0, with 8 bases in between. CDR3 sequence (DNA): TGTGCCAGCAGCTTACTTCAGGGCTCCTACAATGAGCAGTTCTTC. Its protein product is CASSLLQGSYNEQFF.

The chain recombines TRBV20-1 with TRBJ2-2, with D perhaps TRBD1 or TRBD2 (5 bases each). This CDR3 is 14 amino acids long. The germline V gene has CDR1 DFQATT and CDR2 SNEGSKA (reference sequence). Trimming left V 6 bases short and J 3 bases short, with 14 bases between. This CDR3 reads CSARGVDYTGELFF. CDR3 sequence (DNA): TGCAGTGCCCGAGGGGTAGACTACACCGGGGAGCTGTTTTTT.

This sequence joins TRBV4-2 and TRBJ2-1; 8 bases line up with TRBD2. The CDR3 is 14 amino acids. CDR1 is LGHNA, CDR2 YNFKEQ, per germline. Losses at the gene ends were 0 bases for V and 15 bases for J; bases not matched to a gene: 10. CDR3 nucleotide sequence: TGTGCCAGCAGCCAAGATATGGCGGGAGGTCGCCTGTTCTTC. Amino acids: CASSQDMAGGRLFF.

The chain couples TRBV29-1 to TRBJ2-1; D ambiguous. The CDR3 has 12 amino acids. V lost 7 bases, J lost 2 bases, and 9 bases lay in between. Germline V gives CDR1 SQVTM, CDR2 ANQGSEA. CDR3 nucleotide sequence: TGCAGCGCGTGGGAACCCTACAATGAGCAGTTCTTC. Translated: CSAWEPYNEQFF.

The table lists this clonotype with a few counts. The V call is TRBV25-1, the J call TRBJ2-2; tentatively, D is TRBD1 (6 bases). Trimming took off 8 bases at V and 6 bases at J, with 22 bases between the two ends. The CDR3 covers 16 residues. Germline V gives CDR1 MGHDK, CDR2 SYGVNS. The CDR3 sequence is CASGSGQMYGAGELFF. DNA for the CDR3: TGTGCCAGCGGCTCGGGACAAATGTACGGGGCCGGGGAGCTGTTTTTT.

V is TRBV5-5 and J is TRBJ1-6; no reliable D call. Germline loops: CDR1 SGHKS, CDR2 YYEKEE (reference sequence). The CDR3 contains 15 residues. The V end was cut by 0 bases, the J end by 10 bases, with 14 bases between. This CDR3 is CASSLDGLAGSPLHF. The DNA for the CDR3 is TGTGCCAGCAGCTTGGACGGCCTAGCAGGATCACCCCTCCACTTT.

This clonotype was observed a handful of times. The chain carries TRBV20-1 and TRBJ2-1; D possibly matches TRBD1 or TRBD2 (6 bases each). V gave up 6 bases and J gave up 0 bases, with 18 bases separating them. The CDR3 length is 16 residues. CDR1 DFQATT and CDR2 SNEGSKA come from the germline V gene (reference sequence). The CDR3 DNA reads TGCAGTGCCCTGGTAACGGGGGCAGGCTCCTACAATGAGCAGTTCTTC. This translates into CSALVTGAGSYNEQFF.